Given below is one T cell receptor beta chain in context. What this receptor recognizes is not known. No qualities accompany the bases; no much larger clone lies one base away. The library came from PCR. TCRdb records Illumina HiSeq 2500 as the sequencer. TCR library preparation used molecular barcoding, with unique molecular identifiers applied to normalize quantification of the TCRbeta repertoire. TCRdb handled the public reads itself, with Q25 trimming in fastp and clone calling in MiXCR, and kept productive beta chains. Here each entry gathers all rows of one CDR3 protein and keeps the most common genes and DNA. The sample has about 980,000 distinct CDR3 sequences on record, about 29% of them singletons. The ten biggest clones cover over 25% of the sample. Looking up the germline V gene yields CDR1 SGHVS and CDR2 FQNEAQ. The CDR3 measures 14 amino acids from cysteine to phenylalanine. The kept DNA is CDR3 alone, 42 bases in frame from the first base. A distance of 8 bases separates the germline ends of V and J, which lose 2 bases and 1 base respectively.

This specimen belongs to a study of T-cell reconstitution after alpha-beta-depleted transplantation in children (TCRdb year 2016). In the study overall: T-cell immune reconstitution after TCRalphabeta/CD19-depleted allogeneic hematopoietic cell transplantation in children was quantitatively tracked in the study by means of TCR repertoire profiling. On the study overall, not on this receptor specifically: In some patients, high TCRbeta diversity at day 60 was attributed to recipient T cells and intrathymic progenitors that had survived conditioning. Over subsequent months, a decline in hyperexpanded clone frequencies was noted, and after one year, T-cell counts and TCRbeta diversity were mostly ascribed to newly produced T cells. Apparently early alphabetaT-cell count recovery about two months after transplant reportedly relied on only several hundred rapidly expanded clones derived from non-depleted graft cells.

Explained via the paper, the treatment or condition label denotes: allogeneic hematopoietic cell transplantation with graft depleted of TCRalphabeta T cells and CD19 B cells. TCRalphabeta/CD19-depleted allogeneic hematopoietic cell grafts were given to the transplant recipients, all of whom were children. This receptor was identified in a boy under two years old who had a stem cell transplant for SCID, so the T cells may come from the graft donor. The chain is assembled from TRBV7-8 and TRBJ2-5; no confident D gene assignment can be made. Sequenced material: PBMCs, mostly from graft donor cells, taken 360 days after TCRalphabeta/CD19-depleted stem cell transplant. The CDR3 reads as follows: CASSLWSGQETQYF. The DNA sequence reads TGTGCCAGCAGCTTATGGTCTGGCCAAGAGACCCAGTACTTC.